This is a list of T cell receptor beta chains from one sample in a study of identical twins. MiXCR, applied by TCRdb to the 5' RACE reads, yields one record per CDR3 protein. This table has around 1.7 million distinct CDR3 sequences, around a third appearing once. The sample comprised cord blood. These receptors were taken from a newborn girl in good health. The CDR3 runs from the conserved cysteine through the conserved F or W. The D gene is left open where the match is weak. Not all rows give a size; the values are once, few, many and, for expanded clones, a class.

V gene: TRBV28
J gene: TRBJ2-7
clone size: many
D gene: NA
CDR3 protein: CASSLSDSSYEQYF
CDR3 DNA: TGTGCCAGCAGTTTATCGGACAGCTCCTACGAGCAGTACTTC

V gene: TRBV7-2
J gene: TRBJ2-7
clone size: once
D gene: TRBD2
CDR3 protein: CASSLGQRGTYF
CDR3 DNA: TGTGCCAGCAGCTTAGGCCAGCGGGGTACGTACTTC

V gene: TRBV10-3
J gene: TRBJ1-6
clone size: few
D gene: NA
CDR3 protein: CAISEEGYNSPPHF
CDR3 DNA: TGTGCCATCAGTGAGGAAGGCTATAATTCACCCCCCCACTTT

V gene: TRBV2
J gene: TRBJ2-7
clone size: few
D gene: NA
CDR3 protein: CASNRWTAYEQYF
CDR3 DNA: TGTGCCAGCAACAGGTGGACGGCTTACGAGCAGTACTTC

V gene: TRBV12-3/TRBV12-4
J gene: TRBJ2-2
clone size: NA
D gene: NA
CDR3 protein: CASSLWRGELFF
CDR3 DNA: TGTGCCAGCAGTTTGTGGCGTGGGGAGCTGTTTTTT

V gene: TRBV6-2/TRBV6-3
J gene: TRBJ2-4
clone size: many
D gene: TRBD2
CDR3 protein: CASRPTSGDQNIQYF
CDR3 DNA: TGTGCCAGCAGACCGACTAGCGGGGACCAAAACATTCAGTACTTC

V gene: TRBV5-1
J gene: TRBJ2-3
clone size: once
D gene: NA
CDR3 protein: CASSLASSDSTDTQYF
CDR3 DNA: TGCGCCAGCAGCTTGGCGTCTAGCGATAGCACAGATACGCAGTATTTT

V gene: TRBV12-3/TRBV12-4
J gene: TRBJ2-3
clone size: many
D gene: TRBD2
CDR3 protein: CASTGDLAGADTQYF
CDR3 DNA: TGTGCCAGCACCGGAGACCTAGCGGGAGCAGATACGCAGTATTTT

V gene: TRBV7-6
J gene: TRBJ2-7
clone size: few
D gene: TRBD1
CDR3 protein: CASTNPGQGSYEQYF
CDR3 DNA: TGTGCCAGCACCAACCCGGGACAGGGCTCCTACGAGCAGTACTTC

V gene: TRBV13
J gene: TRBJ2-7
clone size: NA
D gene: NA
CDR3 protein: CASSLEWGSYEQYF
CDR3 DNA: TGTGCCAGCAGCTTAGAATGGGGCTCCTACGAGCAGTACTTC

V gene: TRBV5-1
J gene: TRBJ2-1
clone size: few
D gene: NA
CDR3 protein: CASSPGPLWEQFF
CDR3 DNA: TGCGCCAGCAGCCCTGGACCTCTCTGGGAGCAGTTCTTC

V gene: TRBV12-3/TRBV12-4
J gene: TRBJ2-2
clone size: NA
D gene: TRBD1
CDR3 protein: CASSWGQGDTGELFF
CDR3 DNA: TGTGCCAGCAGTTGGGGACAGGGGGACACCGGGGAGCTGTTTTTT

V gene: TRBV12-3/TRBV12-4
J gene: TRBJ2-5
clone size: NA
D gene: TRBD2
CDR3 protein: CASSLRLAEFGQYF
CDR3 DNA: TGTGCCAGCAGTTTAAGACTAGCGGAGTTCGGGCAGTACTTC

V gene: TRBV12-3/TRBV12-4
J gene: TRBJ2-3
clone size: NA
D gene: NA
CDR3 protein: CASSLPLRDTDTQYF
CDR3 DNA: TGTGCCAGCAGTTTACCCCTCCGGGACACAGATACGCAGTATTTT

V gene: TRBV3-1
J gene: TRBJ2-1
clone size: NA
D gene: NA
CDR3 protein: CASSQSWNEQFF
CDR3 DNA: TGTGCCAGCAGCCAATCGTGGAATGAGCAGTTCTTC

V gene: TRBV18
J gene: TRBJ1-3
clone size: NA
D gene: NA
CDR3 protein: CASSPLPQDLGNTIYF
CDR3 DNA: TGTGCCAGCTCACCACTCCCGCAGGACCTCGGAAACACCATATATTTT

V gene: TRBV7-8
J gene: TRBJ2-4
clone size: NA
D gene: NA
CDR3 protein: CASNLADTKNIQYF
CDR3 DNA: TGTGCCAGCAACTTAGCGGATACCAAAAACATTCAGTACTTC

V gene: TRBV12-3/TRBV12-4
J gene: TRBJ2-3
clone size: NA
D gene: NA
CDR3 protein: CASSGSRKDTQYF
CDR3 DNA: TGTGCCAGCAGCGGGAGTCGGAAAGATACGCAGTATTTT

V gene: TRBV12-3/TRBV12-4
J gene: TRBJ2-5
clone size: NA
D gene: NA
CDR3 protein: CASSFRTRGNEQYF
CDR3 DNA: TGTGCCAGCAGTTTTAGGACCCGAGGGAATGAGCAGTACTTC

V gene: TRBV29-1
J gene: TRBJ1-2
clone size: few
D gene: NA
CDR3 protein: CSVEDTSDSADGYTF
CDR3 DNA: TGCAGCGTTGAAGATACATCAGACAGCGCGGATGGCTACACCTTC

V gene: TRBV7-2
J gene: TRBJ2-7
clone size: many
D gene: NA
CDR3 protein: CASSLVPGNYEQYF
CDR3 DNA: TGTGCCAGCAGCTTAGTTCCGGGAAACTACGAGCAGTACTTC

V gene: TRBV6-6
J gene: TRBJ2-1
clone size: few
D gene: TRBD2
CDR3 protein: CASKQTSGSPYNEQFF
CDR3 DNA: TGTGCCAGCAAGCAGACTAGCGGGAGTCCCTACAATGAGCAGTTCTTC

V gene: TRBV20-1
J gene: TRBJ2-3
clone size: NA
D gene: NA
CDR3 protein: CSASLQWPSTQYF
CDR3 DNA: TGCAGTGCTAGTTTACAGTGGCCTAGTACGCAGTATTTT

V gene: TRBV7-9
J gene: TRBJ2-7
clone size: few
D gene: TRBD1
CDR3 protein: CASSGQDPTYEQYF
CDR3 DNA: TGTGCCAGCAGTGGACAGGATCCTACCTACGAGCAGTACTTC

V gene: TRBV7-2
J gene: TRBJ2-3
clone size: many
D gene: TRBD2
CDR3 protein: CASSRSGSTDTQYF
CDR3 DNA: TGTGCCAGCAGCCGTAGCGGGAGCACAGATACGCAGTATTTT

V gene: TRBV21-1
J gene: TRBJ2-7
clone size: NA
D gene: NA
CDR3 protein: CASSKAPGTRGSYEQYF
CDR3 DNA: TGTGCCAGCAGCAAAGCTCCTGGGACGAGGGGCTCCTACGAGCAGTACTTC

V gene: TRBV27
J gene: TRBJ2-5
clone size: few
D gene: NA
CDR3 protein: CATGKRTDQETQYF
CDR3 DNA: TGTGCCACCGGGAAGCGGACAGACCAAGAGACCCAGTACTTC

V gene: TRBV2
J gene: TRBJ1-5
clone size: NA
D gene: TRBD1
CDR3 protein: CAGSGTGDSQPQHF
CDR3 DNA: TGTGCCGGCAGTGGGACAGGGGATAGTCAGCCCCAGCATTTT

V gene: TRBV2
J gene: TRBJ2-7
clone size: few
D gene: NA
CDR3 protein: CASNKRDGSSYEQYF
CDR3 DNA: TGTGCCAGCAATAAGAGGGACGGGAGCTCCTACGAGCAGTACTTC

V gene: TRBV6-6
J gene: TRBJ2-2
clone size: few
D gene: TRBD1
CDR3 protein: CASSYWLTGGTGELFF
CDR3 DNA: TGTGCCAGCAGTTACTGGCTGACAGGGGGCACCGGGGAGCTGTTTTTT

V gene: TRBV3-1
J gene: TRBJ1-5
clone size: few
D gene: NA
CDR3 protein: CASSQSRGSSNQPQHF
CDR3 DNA: TGTGCCAGCAGCCAATCTAGGGGGTCAAGCAATCAGCCCCAGCATTTT

V gene: TRBV6-6
J gene: TRBJ2-3
clone size: few
D gene: NA
CDR3 protein: CASTAVLGSTDTQYF
CDR3 DNA: TGTGCCAGCACGGCAGTGTTAGGGAGCACAGATACGCAGTATTTT

V gene: TRBV13
J gene: TRBJ2-3
clone size: NA
D gene: NA
CDR3 protein: CASSSRHQDGTDTQYF
CDR3 DNA: TGTGCCAGCAGCTCCCGACATCAGGACGGCACAGATACGCAGTATTTT